A single sample gave rise to the 7 T cell receptor beta chains below, sequenced in a study of CD8+ T cells in alopecia areata. Reverse transcribed after extraction, RNA yielded cDNA as the sequencing template. The repertoire was sequenced with immunoSEQ multiplex PCR; TCRdb's copy has only in-frame clones and lacks some. The repertoire consists of over 100,000 clones, none detected only once. The sequenced sample consisted of lesional skin. Receptors were obtained from a C3H/HeJ mouse with alopecia areata. The strain's MHC: H2-k.

Turning to this clone: Germline and genes here are mouse. The read halts 4 residues ahead of the CDR3 end, with the missing end drawn from the germline J gene. The chain combines TRBV13-3 with TRBJ2-1; 13 bases align to TRBD2. Germline loops: CDR1 NNHDY, CDR2 SYVADS. The length of the CDR3 is 16 residues. V dropped 4 bases and J dropped 4; count of bases not matched to a gene: 5. Partial CDR3 DNA: TGTGCCAGCAGTTGGACTGGGGGGGCGCGTTATGCT. Protein: CASSWTGGARYA. The CDR3 reads in full as CASSWTGGARYAEQFF.

About this clone itself: Compared with germline, one end of the junction differs, possibly owing to a read error. These gene names are mouse names. The read falls 4 residues short of the CDR3 end, and the missing part is taken from the germline J gene. The chain uses TRBV13-3 and TRBJ2-4, with TRBD2 matching 9 bases. CDR1 is NNHDY, CDR2 SYVADS, per germline. CDR3 size: 16 residues. CDR3 sequence: CPSSDPPGTGQNTLYF. The DNA read from the CDR3 is TGTCCCAGCAGCGATCCTCCCGGGACTGGGCAAAAC.

Regarding this clone: All gene names here are mouse names. The sequenced fragment ends 4 residues before the CDR3 boundary, so the rest is inferred from the germline J gene. This rearrangement joins TRBV31 to TRBJ2-5, with 10 bases aligning to TRBD1. The CDR3 consists of 14 residues. Germline V gene data show CDR1 as GKSSPN and CDR2 as SITVG. CDR3 bases read: TGTGCCTGGAGTCCGGGACAGGGGACGGAC. It translates to CAWSPGQGTD. The full CDR3 is CAWSPGQGTDTQYF. Combining the CDR3 with reference TRBV31 and TRBJ2-5 gives the whole variable domain AQTIHQWPVAEIKAVGSPLSLGCTIKGKSSPNLYWYWQATGGTLQQLFYSITVGQVESVVQLNLSASRPKDDQFILSTEKLLLSHSGFYLCAWSPGQGTDTQYFGPGTRLLVL.

As concerns this clone: Gene names are the mouse ones. Read data end 4 residues before the CDR3 end; the end is taken from the germline J gene. The chain employs TRBV17 and TRBJ2-1; D perhaps matches TRBD1 (6 bases). Looked up from germline, CDR1 is MNHDT and CDR2 is YYDKIL. CDR3 length: 16 amino acids. The V gene lost 0 bases and the J gene lost 1 base, with 10 bases spanning the gap. The CDR3 protein is CASSRDLRGNYAEQFF. Partial CDR3 DNA: TGTGCTAGCAGTAGAGATCTAAGGGGGAACTATGCT.

Notes on this clone: The gene names given are mouse names. Read data end 4 residues before the CDR3 end; the end is taken from the germline J gene. The V call is TRBV13-1, the J call TRBJ2-1, with 7 bases matching TRBD1. The V gene end was trimmed by 4 bases and the J gene end by 6 bases; junction bases not matched to a gene: 4. There are 13 residues in the CDR3. Germline values: CDR1 NSHNY, CDR2 SYGAGN. Partial CDR3 DNA: TGTGCCAGCAGTCTCCGGGACAGTGCT. It yields the protein CASSLRDSA. The full CDR3 protein is CASSLRDSAEQFF.

This clone was seen only a few times. The gene symbols are mouse symbols. The observed sequence ends 4 residues before the CDR3 terminus, with the missing tail filled in from the germline J gene. This chain links TRBV31 with TRBJ2-3, with a tentative D call TRBD2 (6 bases). The V end lost 5 bases, the J end lost 0 bases, and 12 bases lay between the germline ends. This CDR3 is built from 14 residues. The germline CDR1 and CDR2 sequences are GKSSPN and SITVG. The DNA read from the CDR3 is TGTGCCTGGGGGGACTTCTCTAGTGCAGAA. As protein: CAWGDFSSAE. The entire CDR3 reads CAWGDFSSAETLYF.

This clone was observed a handful of times. Germline and genes: mouse. The read comes to an end 4 residues before the CDR3 does, leaving the germline J gene to fill in the end. This chain joins TRBV16 and TRBJ2-1; 10 bases line up with TRBD1. The CDR3 length is 14 residues. Germline lookup yields CDR1 SGHSA and CDR2 FRNQAP. J lost 6 bases, V lost 5 bases, and 4 bases had no gene match. The CDR3 region is CASSPGTGVAEQFF. The CDR3 DNA, read in part, is TGTGCAAGCAGCCCGGGGACAGGGGTTGCT.